The 2 T cell receptor beta chains given below trace back to one sample, sequenced in a study of read filtering for tumor transcriptome and immune sequencing. Molecular barcoded adaptors covering alpha/delta and beta/gamma chains were used on approximately 400 ng RNA. TCRdb used MiXCR to reprocess the reads, holding one entry per CDR3 protein. This sample has tens of thousands of distinct CDR3 sequences; about an eighth occur once, and the top ten carry approximately 70%. Sequences were obtained from a population of CD138-negative cells sorted from bone marrow. These receptors came from a donor at least 40 years old with multiple myeloma.

Points on this clonotype: This may stem from a read error, because a much larger clone lies one nucleotide away. CDR3 sequence reads: CARSMGLAEETQYF. In nucleotides, the CDR3 is TGCGCCCGCAGCATGGGACTAGCGGAGGAGACCCAGTACTTC. The chain couples TRBV5-1 to TRBJ2-5; 11 positions match TRBD2. This CDR3 spans 14 amino acids. The germline CDR1 and CDR2 sequences are SGHRS and YFSETQ.

The chain is built from TRBV12-3 or TRBV12-4 and TRBJ1-2, with 12 nucleotides matching TRBD1. The length of the CDR3 is 15 residues. V lost 8 bases, J lost 2 bases, and 6 bases stayed unmatched. The CDR3 sequence is CASGDGTGGNYGYTF. DNA for the CDR3: TGTGCCAGCGGTGACGGGACAGGGGGCAACTATGGCTACACCTTC.